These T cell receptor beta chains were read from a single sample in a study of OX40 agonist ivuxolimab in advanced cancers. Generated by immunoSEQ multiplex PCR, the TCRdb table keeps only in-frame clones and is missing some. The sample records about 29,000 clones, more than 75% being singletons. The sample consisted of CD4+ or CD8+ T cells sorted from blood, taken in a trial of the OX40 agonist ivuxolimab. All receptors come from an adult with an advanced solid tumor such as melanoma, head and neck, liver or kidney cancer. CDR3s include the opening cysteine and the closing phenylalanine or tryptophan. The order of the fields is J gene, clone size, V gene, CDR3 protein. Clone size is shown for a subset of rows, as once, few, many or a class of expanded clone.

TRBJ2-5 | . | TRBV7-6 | CASSSLAGGKETQYF
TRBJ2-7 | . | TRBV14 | CASRAPDRGLPISEQYF
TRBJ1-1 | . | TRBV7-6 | CASSLARDGEAFF
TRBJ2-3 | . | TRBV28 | CASSLPGQGIDTQYF
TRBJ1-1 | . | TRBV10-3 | CAISRQGGNTEAFF
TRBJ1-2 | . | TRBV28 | CASFGDRAPIRNYGYTF
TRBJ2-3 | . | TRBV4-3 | CASSQERDRRADTQYF
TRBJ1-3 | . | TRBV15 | CATSRSLAGLSGNTIYF
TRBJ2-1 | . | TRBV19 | CASSMVLGSEQFF
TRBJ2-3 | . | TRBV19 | CASSLLDTDTQYF
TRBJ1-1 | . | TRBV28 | CATVPLQGILTEAFF
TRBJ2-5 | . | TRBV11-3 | CASSLALAGALETQYF
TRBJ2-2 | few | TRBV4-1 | CASSTQWGELFF
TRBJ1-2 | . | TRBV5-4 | CASSLTGQDGYTF
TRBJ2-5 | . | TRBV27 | CASRKTGRRETQYF
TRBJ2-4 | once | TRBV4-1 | CASSQGSGNIQYF
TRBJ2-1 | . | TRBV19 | CASSILGAGNEQFF
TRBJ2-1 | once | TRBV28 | CASSFSRDNEQFF
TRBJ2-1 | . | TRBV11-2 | CASSLRSGDNEQFF
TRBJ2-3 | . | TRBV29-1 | CSVVRTSAGEGELDTQYF
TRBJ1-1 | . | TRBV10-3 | CAISKSPQGTPEAFF
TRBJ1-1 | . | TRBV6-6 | CASTVGVGTEAFF
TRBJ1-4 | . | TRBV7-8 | CASSAQGRGNEKLFF
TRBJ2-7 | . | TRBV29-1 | CSVDGVGGADYEQYF
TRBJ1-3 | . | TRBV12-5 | CASGLGLGTGALRRGNTIYF
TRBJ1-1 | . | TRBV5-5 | CASSSSGTEAFF
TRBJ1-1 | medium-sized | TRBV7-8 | CASSLGPATEAFF
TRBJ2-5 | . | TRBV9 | CASSFETSGIETQYF
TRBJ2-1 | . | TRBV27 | CASSQLTGTGLDEQFF
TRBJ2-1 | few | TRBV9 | CASSVVPAGHQRPHGPFF
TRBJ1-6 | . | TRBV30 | CAWSAHHGVDGNSPLHF
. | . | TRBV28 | CASRGGPAPTSYEQYF
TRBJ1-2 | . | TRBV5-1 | CASSPGVGINYGYTF
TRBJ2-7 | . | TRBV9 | CASSTRDRDHEQYF
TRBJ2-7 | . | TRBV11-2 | CASSPLRGSYEQYF
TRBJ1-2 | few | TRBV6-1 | CASSEGVILNYGYTF
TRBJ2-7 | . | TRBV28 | CASRPGPSSYEQYF
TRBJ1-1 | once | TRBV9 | CASSLGGGTEAFF
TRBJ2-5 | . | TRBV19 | CASSTIQAQETQYF
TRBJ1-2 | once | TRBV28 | CASSPRQASIDGYTF
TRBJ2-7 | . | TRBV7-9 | CASSSRDRDYEQYF
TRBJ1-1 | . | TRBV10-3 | CAISEDTRVPNTEAFF